This T cell receptor beta chain was documented in a study of T cells in tumors after PD-1 blockade. Overall study: Each patient got pembrolizumab 200 mg every 3 weeks or cemiplimab 350 mg every 2 weeks. A subset received ongoing vismodegib 150 mg daily alongside anti-PD-1 therapy.

Profiled with immunoSEQ multiplex PCR; TCRdb holds only in-frame clones, not every one. The sample has about 59,000 clones, roughly 78% seen once. Template: tumor biopsy or peripheral blood genomic DNA, about 600-6,004 ng per sample. General observations from the study: Some novel exhausted tumor clones appeared in pre-treatment blood, suggesting peripheral recruitment.

Note on this clone: The antigen remains undetermined.

The receptor was isolated from a human donor with basal cell carcinoma. The sample was PBMCs, taken before anti-PD-1 treatment.

CDR3 bases: TGTGCCAGTAGTTTTAGGACAGATCCGATGAACACTGAAGCTTTCTTT. As protein: CASSFRTDPMNTEAFF. The chain recombines TRBV19 with TRBJ1-1; a weak D match, TRBD1 (6 bases). With 5 bases removed from V and 0 bases from J, the gap between germline ends came to 16 bases. The germline V gene encodes CDR1 LNHDA and CDR2 SQIVND (reference sequence). The CDR3 extends over 16 amino acids.